This TCR beta chain comes out of a study of T-cell reconstitution after alpha-beta-depleted transplantation in children. The germline V gene encodes CDR1 DFQATT and CDR2 SNEGSKA (reference sequence). Trimming removed 6 bases at V and 1 base at J, with 12 bases between. The CDR3 length is 13 residues. Whole-study results and caveats: Alpha-beta T cells present about two months after transplant were reported to originate from several hundred expanded graft clones. Surviving recipient T cells and thymic progenitors produced the high day-60 TCRbeta diversity seen in some patients. After one year, T-cell counts and TCRbeta diversity mostly came from new T cells.

Preparation of the TCRbeta library used unique molecular identifiers. TCRdb reprocessed the PCR reads with MiXCR, giving one entry per CDR3 protein. The data show a few hundred thousand distinct CDR3 sequences, with more than 20% seen just once and under 45% held by the top ten. In regard to this clonotype: Its target is not known.

The sample consisted of PBMCs, taken before TCRalphabeta/CD19-depleted stem cell transplant. This receptor was taken from a boy under two years old with Wiskott-Aldrich syndrome, due to receive a stem cell transplant. J is TRBJ2-5 and V is TRBV20-1; D may be TRBD1 (6 bases). CDR3 sequence reads: CSAETGIQETQYF. As DNA, the CDR3 is TGCAGTGCCGAAACAGGGATCCAAGAGACCCAGTACTTC.